Sequencing of this T cell receptor beta chain was carried out in a study of T cell repertoires in cytomegalovirus infection. About the study: Selected CMV epitopes included recently identified HLA-C-restricted ones as well as well-studied HLA-B-restricted ones. Public TCR beta signature analysis indicated the presence of both CMV infection and matching HLA type.

A word on this clonotype: Its antigen is not known.

Using its own MiXCR run on the reads, TCRdb lists one record per CDR3 protein. The repertoire holds hundreds of thousands of distinct CDR3 sequences, with about a third as singletons. The receptor was derived from a human donor in good health (CMV status not recorded). Some clones in this sample may be carry-over from other donors' samples. The source material was cultured CD8+ T cells from PBMCs, sampled from culture after CMV antigen stimulation.

In DNA form, the CDR3 reads TGTGCCAGCAGGGATCCGGGCCTCACCCACGAGCAGTACTTC. Its translation: CASRDPGLTHEQYF. The chain couples TRBV6-2 or TRBV6-3 to TRBJ2-7, with unresolved D. The germline gives CDR1 MNHEY, CDR2 SVGEGT. CDR3 length equals 14 residues. The V end lost 6 bases, the J end lost 5 bases, and 17 bases lay between the germline ends.